Detailed here is one T cell receptor (beta chain). Its antigen is undetermined. The entry originates in a study of beta chain features in type 1 diabetes. The wider study: Cell yields, gender and age were comparable in patients and healthy donors.

The V gene lost 1 base and the J gene lost 4 bases, with 17 bases spanning the gap. The CDR3 spans 16 residues. Germline CDR1 reads MDHEN; CDR2 reads SYDVKM. Sorting that relied on CD45RO/CCR7/CD25/CD127/CD95/CD27 yielded CD4+ naive, central memory, regulatory and stem cell-like memory cells. Study results and limitations: Naive, central memory and Treg TCRB repertoires seemed to resemble each other more closely in patients than they did in healthy donors. In type 1 diabetes patients, VDJ junctions had fewer insertions; deletions at these junctions were more frequent.

As every portion of the isolated RNA was reverse transcribed, the sequencing read expressed TCRB transcripts. The repertoire was sequenced with immunoSEQ multiplex PCR; TCRdb's copy has only in-frame clones and lacks some. The sample holds about 930,000 clones; under 20% are singletons and the top ten take 0.023%. This chain links TRBV28 with TRBJ2-7, with a possible D match to TRBD1 (5 bases). Sequencing was performed on naive CD4+ T cells from blood. This receptor was identified in a woman under 30 in good health. The CDR3 spells CASSLSDSDPEYEQYF. DNA of the CDR3: TGTGCCAGCAGTTTATCTGACAGTGACCCTGAATACGAGCAGTACTTC.